Listed here are 31 T cell receptor beta chains from one sample, sequenced in a study of cytomegalovirus exposure and HLA in healthy donors. PCR used 60 Vbeta primers and 13 Jbeta primers. The data were produced by immunoSEQ multiplex PCR, yet TCRdb's version contains in-frame clones alone and is incomplete. The profile shows 150,000 to 190,000 clones, around 82% of them singletons. The sequencing input was PBMCs. These receptors originate from a woman aged 45-65 years in good health and CMV-seropositive.

In this sample, this clone turned up a few times. This chain joins TRBV6-6 and TRBJ1-6; TRBD1 is a possible D gene (6 bases). V lost 2 bases and J 7 bases, leaving 12 bases between the germline ends. The CDR3 totals 15 residues. Germline CDR1 and CDR2: MNHNY and SVGAGI (reference sequence). The CDR3 DNA reads as TGTGCCAGCAGTTACGCCTACAGGGACAATTCACCCCTCCACTTT. It specifies CASSYAYRDNSPLHF.

This chain's CDR3 is CASSQDLGQGAYNEQFF. CDR3 nucleotides: TGCGCCAGCAGCCAAGATCTAGGGCAGGGTGCCTACAATGAGCAGTTCTTC. V usage is TRBV4-3 and J usage is TRBJ2-1, with a possible D match to TRBD1 (5 bases). From germline, CDR1 is LGHNA and CDR2 YSLEER. Deletions cut 0 bases from V and 2 bases from J, with 14 bases between. This CDR3 region has 17 residues.

The gene calls are TRBV12-5 and TRBJ2-1; 7 bases map to TRBD1. CDR1 and CDR2 from the germline V gene are LGHNT and FRNRAP. The CDR3 has 13 residues. The trim removed 6 bases at V and 4 bases at J, leaving 3 bases unmatched. CDR3 bases: TGTGCTAGTGGCCAGGACAGGTACAATGAGCAGTTCTTC. Its translation is CASGQDRYNEQFF.

This clone was counted a single time. The V and J genes are TRBV4-3 and TRBJ2-7; 7 bases match TRBD1. The CDR3 length is 15 residues. V was clipped by 3 bases and J by 2 bases; unmatched bases: 7. The V gene's germline CDR1 is LGHNA and CDR2 YSLEER. In nucleotides, the CDR3 is TGCGCCAGCAGCCACACTAACCAGGGGGCCTACGAGCAGTACTTC. It specifies CASSHTNQGAYEQYF.

The chain carries TRBV7-2 and TRBJ2-7; 7 bases match TRBD2. The V segment lost 6 bases and the J segment 0 bases; nucleotides outside the gene matches: 5. From germline, CDR1 is SGHTA and CDR2 FQGNSA. CDR3 size: 14 residues. For the CDR3, the DNA is TGTGCCAGCAGTCCTCCGGGGGGCTCCTACGAGCAGTACTTC. Translating it yields CASSPPGGSYEQYF.

This clone was detected only a few times. The genes are TRBV5-1 and TRBJ1-2, with D possibly being TRBD1 (6 bases). Germline V gene sequence: CDR1 SGHRS, CDR2 YFSETQ. The V and J ends lost 0 bases and 11 bases respectively, with 17 bases between them. CDR3 length: 14 residues. CDR3 nucleotide sequence: TGCGCCAGCAGCTTGGCTAGGGACACCCTCCGGTACACCTTC. Its translation is CASSLARDTLRYTF.

V gene TRBV30 combines with J gene TRBJ2-6; D gene ambiguous. This CDR3 contains 12 residues. The ends were cut back, 8 bases at V and 0 bases at J, with 5 bases in the middle. The germline gives CDR1 GTSNPN, CDR2 SVGIG (reference sequence). The CDR3 nucleotides are TGTGCCGGCTCCTCTGGGGCCAACGTCCTGACTTTC. Protein: CAGSSGANVLTF.

The V call is TRBV11-1, the J call TRBJ1-3; D possibly corresponds to TRBD1 (6 bases). The germline CDR1 and CDR2 sequences are SGHAT and FQDESV (reference sequence). The V end lost 4 bases, the J end lost 1 base, and 8 bases lay between the germline ends. The CDR3 loop spans 14 amino acids. CDR3 sequence (DNA): TGTGCCAGCAGCTCGACAGGATCTGGAAACACCATATATTTT. It encodes CASSSTGSGNTIYF.

This clone was detected only once. The J gene is TRBJ2-5, the V gene TRBV7-9, with D hard to call. The CDR3 has 14 amino acids. The V end lost 6 bases, the J end lost 3 bases, and 14 bases lay between the germline ends. Germline values: CDR1 SEHNR, CDR2 FQNEAQ (reference sequence). The CDR3 DNA is TGTGCCAGCAGTCGATCTCTTTTAGAAGAGACCCAGTACTTC. Amino acids: CASSRSLLEETQYF.

The chain employs TRBV7-2 and TRBJ2-1, with 9 positions matching TRBD2. V gave up 4 bases and J gave up 3 bases; unmatched junction bases: 4. The CDR3 has 15 amino acids. Germline CDR1 and CDR2: SGHTA and FQGNSA. Here the CDR3 reads CASSSSGALYNEQFF. CDR3 bases: TGTGCCAGCAGCTCTAGCGGGGCCCTCTACAATGAGCAGTTCTTC.

The chain couples TRBV2 to TRBJ2-1; 7 positions match TRBD2. The V and J ends lost 6 bases and 7 bases, in that order; junction bases with no gene match: 9. Germline assignment: CDR1 SNHLY and CDR2 FYNNEI. The CDR3 has 14 residues. The CDR3, as DNA: TGTGCCAGCAGATTACTCGGGGGGTTGAATGAGCAGTTCTTC. Translation: CASRLLGGLNEQFF.

The gene calls are TRBV15 and TRBJ1-6, with D perhaps TRBD1 (5 bases). The CDR3 runs to 15 residues. Per germline, CDR1 LNHNV and CDR2 YYDKDF (reference sequence). The V gene lost 7 bases and the J gene lost 8 bases, with 18 bases spanning the gap. The CDR3 coding sequence is TGTGCCACCAAGGTGAGGGGACTGGGCGATTCACCCCTCCACTTT. This codes for CATKVRGLGDSPLHF.

The V gene is TRBV7-9, the J gene TRBJ2-2; 11 bases are shared with TRBD2. The V gene's germline CDR1 is SEHNR and CDR2 FQNEAQ (reference sequence). V shed 4 bases and J 2 bases; nucleotides not matched to a gene: 12. This CDR3 contains 19 residues. The CDR3 here is CASSSTFSSGGPNTGELFF. For the CDR3, the DNA is TGTGCCAGCAGCTCCACTTTCTCTAGCGGGGGGCCCAACACCGGGGAGCTGTTTTTT.

The chain couples TRBV7-3 to TRBJ2-7, with 7 bases aligning to TRBD1. Trimming at V came to 2 bases and at J to 5 bases, leaving 3 bases not matched to a gene. This CDR3 is 13 amino acids long. Looked up from germline, CDR1 is SGHTA and CDR2 is FQGTGA. This CDR3 is CASSLQGVDEQYF. CDR3 DNA: TGTGCCAGCAGCTTACAGGGGGTCGACGAGCAGTACTTC.

This clone was counted between two and nine times. This sequence joins TRBV9 and TRBJ2-2; TRBD2 is a possible D gene (5 bases). The CDR3 consists of 13 residues. Germline V gene sequence: CDR1 SGDLS, CDR2 YYNGEE. Trimming took 6 bases from V and 5 from J, leaving 11 bases between them. CDR3 region: CASTGRETGELFF. Here the CDR3 DNA reads TGTGCCAGCACGGGAAGGGAAACCGGGGAGCTGTTTTTT.

V gene TRBV9 combines with J gene TRBJ2-1, with a possible D match to TRBD2 (6 bases). V lost 0 bases to trimming and J lost 7 bases, with 17 bases between them. The CDR3 runs 16 residues. Germline CDR1 is SGDLS and CDR2 is YYNGEE. The CDR3 loop is CASSVAPLAGENEQFF. In nucleotides, the CDR3 is TGTGCCAGCAGCGTAGCCCCACTAGCCGGGGAGAATGAGCAGTTCTTC.

The chain is built from TRBV10-2 and TRBJ2-7, with D perhaps matching TRBD2 (6 bases). CDR3 length equals 18 residues. Germline V gene lookup returns CDR1 WSHSY and CDR2 SAAADI. V was shortened by 0 bases and J by 2 bases, with 20 bases between the two germline ends. The CDR3 nucleotides are TGCGCCAGCAGTGAGTCCCACCCCGGATCTAGGGAGGCCTACGAGCAGTACTTC. Amino acid sequence: CASSESHPGSREAYEQYF.

V usage is TRBV10-1 and J usage is TRBJ2-2, with TRBD2 as a possible D gene (6 bases). V lost 3 bases, J lost 0 bases, and 17 bases lay in between. Germline V gene sequence: CDR1 WNHNN, CDR2 SYGVQD (reference sequence). This CDR3 comprises 18 residues. The CDR3 spells CASSDSGTSTTNTGELFF. CDR3 coding DNA: TGCGCCAGCAGTGACTCGGGGACTTCTACCACGAACACCGGGGAGCTGTTTTTT.

The chain has TRBV4-2 and TRBJ2-5, with TRBD1 identical over 10 bases. V trimming: 1 base; J trimming: 7 bases; junction bases outside the gene matches: 12. CDR3 length equals 17 residues. Germline V lookup: CDR1 LGHNA, CDR2 YNFKEQ. The CDR3 sequence is CASSQATGTGVVGTQYF. The CDR3 bases are TGTGCCAGCAGCCAAGCTACCGGGACAGGGGTCGTCGGGACCCAGTACTTC.

This clone was picked up a small number of times. V is TRBV27 and J is TRBJ2-7, with D hard to call. With 3 bases removed from V and 2 bases from J, the gap between germline ends came to 17 bases. The CDR3 totals 16 residues. Germline CDR1 is MNHEY and CDR2 is SMNVEV (reference sequence). This CDR3 reads CASSFGVPGSAYEQYF. CDR3 DNA: TGTGCCAGCAGTTTTGGCGTCCCGGGTTCCGCCTACGAGCAGTACTTC.

J is TRBJ2-1 and V is TRBV7-2, with 9 bases identical to TRBD1. The CDR3 consists of 15 residues. V gave up 5 bases and J gave up 2 bases; unmatched junction bases: 4. Germline CDR1 SGHTA, CDR2 FQGNSA. The CDR3 nucleotides read TGTGCCAGCAGCAACCGGGACAGGGCCTACAATGAGCAGTTCTTC. It specifies CASSNRDRAYNEQFF.

The gene calls are TRBV6-1 and TRBJ1-1; 8 bases match TRBD1. Germline CDR1 MNHNS, CDR2 SASEGT. The CDR3 is made up of 12 amino acids. V was clipped by 6 bases and J by 9 bases; unmatched bases: 6. The CDR3 sequence: CASRQGDKKAFF. The CDR3 DNA sequence: TGTGCCAGCAGACAGGGGGATAAGAAAGCTTTCTTT.

There are a few counts of this clone. V gene TRBV30 combines with J gene TRBJ2-3, with 11 positions matching TRBD2. The CDR3 spans 18 residues. Germline CDR1 and CDR2: GTSNPN and SVGIG (reference sequence). V gave up 1 base and J gave up 0 bases; unmatched junction bases: 9. CDR3 region: CAWSGLAGIVSSTDTQYF. The CDR3 DNA is TGTGCCTGGAGTGGACTAGCGGGGATAGTTTCTAGCACAGATACGCAGTATTTT.

This clone was observed a few times. The V gene is TRBV6-5, the J gene TRBJ2-2; D is ambiguous. This CDR3 has 12 amino acids. CDR1 is MNHEY and CDR2 is SVGAGI in the germline V gene. Trimming left V 10 bases short and J 4 bases short, with 10 bases between. The CDR3 region is CATLRGTGELFF. CDR3 in DNA: TGTGCCACCTTGAGAGGCACCGGGGAGCTGTTTTTT.

This clone was recorded once. The gene calls are TRBV7-2 and TRBJ1-6; no clear D gene. Between the trimmed V and J ends, which lost 4 bases and 5 bases, there was a span of 18 bases. Germline CDR1 SGHTA, CDR2 FQGNSA. The CDR3 loop spans 17 amino acids. The CDR3 sequence: CASSSRRAAHNNSPLHF. Here the CDR3 DNA reads TGTGCCAGCAGCTCGCGGCGGGCAGCCCATAATAATTCACCCCTCCACTTT.

The table lists this clone with a count of one. The rearrangement links TRBV4-2 to TRBJ2-1, with TRBD2 matching over 15 bases. V lost 4 bases and J lost 2; bases outside the gene matches: 12. The CDR3 spans 20 residues. The germline V gene has CDR1 LGHNA and CDR2 YNFKEQ. CDR3 bases: TGTGCCAGCAGCCCCCTAAGGAGGACTAGCGGGGGGGGTGCCTACAATGAGCAGTTCTTC. Amino acid sequence: CASSPLRRTSGGGAYNEQFF.

The chain's CDR3 is CASSLGLKNIQYF. Written as DNA, the CDR3 is TGCGCCAGCAGCTTGGGCCTAAAAAACATTCAGTACTTC. The J gene is TRBJ2-4, the V gene TRBV5-1; D is ambiguous. The CDR3 loop spans 13 amino acids. Looked up from germline, CDR1 is SGHRS and CDR2 is YFSETQ. V dropped 0 bases and J dropped 4 bases, with 5 bases sitting between them.

The J gene is TRBJ1-3, the V gene TRBV7-2; 9 nucleotides agree with TRBD1. There are 17 residues in the CDR3. Germline V gene data show CDR1 as SGHTA and CDR2 as FQGNSA. Unmatched junction bases numbered 9, after V lost 4 bases and J lost 2 bases. This CDR3 reads CASSSPGQGFTGNTIYF. CDR3 coding DNA: TGTGCCAGCAGCTCACCCGGACAGGGGTTTACTGGAAACACCATATATTTT. The whole variable domain, filled in from reference TRBV7-2 and TRBJ1-3, reads GAGVSQSPSNKVTEKGKDVELRCDPISGHTALYWYRQSLGQGLEFLIYFQGNSAPDKSGLPSDRFSAERTGGSVSTLTIQRTQQEDSAVYLCASSSPGQGFTGNTIYFGEGSWLTVV.

This rearrangement joins TRBV5-1 to TRBJ2-1, with 9 bases that match TRBD2. Unmatched junction bases numbered 3, after V lost 1 base and J lost 7 bases. The CDR3 has 14 residues. Germline V gene sequence: CDR1 SGHRS, CDR2 YFSETQ. The CDR3 sequence: CASSLRTSDNEQFF. The DNA of the CDR3 is TGCGCCAGCAGCTTGAGGACTAGCGATAATGAGCAGTTCTTC.

The CDR3 DNA sequence: TGTGCCAGTAGTGTCCCGGGACAGGGGGCGAATGAGCAGTTCTTC. Translating gives CASSVPGQGANEQFF. The chain has TRBV19 and TRBJ2-1; 12 nucleotides match TRBD1. Per germline, CDR1 LNHDA and CDR2 SQIVND (reference sequence). Trimming removed 5 bases from V and 7 bases from J; junction bases left unmatched: 6. This CDR3 has 15 amino acids.

This clone was detected only once. The rearrangement joins TRBV27 to TRBJ2-1, with TRBD2 matching over 9 bases. Germline CDR1 is MNHEY and CDR2 is SMNVEV (reference sequence). The CDR3 loop spans 17 amino acids. The J segment lost 3 bases and the V segment lost 6 bases, leaving 12 bases of the junction unmatched. The CDR3 coding sequence is TGTGCCAGCAGCTTTTTACCATTAGCGGGAGTCTACAATGAGCAGTTCTTC. Its translation: CASSFLPLAGVYNEQFF.